The clone carrying this TCR beta chain was detected once. Its antigen is undetermined. The researchers produced TCR beta cDNA from approximately 0.45 ug total RNA with a constant-region primer. ARM-PCR was slightly modified, and three nested multiplex PCR rounds with it gave rise to the TCR beta libraries. One entry per CDR3 protein, called by TCRdb with MiXCR from the multiplex PCR reads. The sample carries 330,000 or so distinct CDR3 sequences, about 65% recorded once. The sample is drawn from a study of tumor-infiltrating lymphocytes in primary liver carcinoma. Study results and limitations: Top-250-clone fractions were significantly higher in tumors than in blood (p = 0.039).

Unsorted whole blood served as the source of blood RNA, and germline DNA was extracted as well. Investigators obtained roughly 4 milliliters of peripheral blood ahead of surgery. This clonotype was obtained from a man in his forties with primary liver carcinoma and hepatitis B virus infection. Sequenced input: peripheral blood.

The CDR3 nucleotides are TGTGCCAGCAGCTTTGCAGGGCAGGGAGGTGAGACCCAGTACTTC. It translates to CASSFAGQGGETQYF. V and J are TRBV11-2 and TRBJ2-5; weak D call: TRBD2 (6 bases). This CDR3 comprises 15 residues. The V gene's germline CDR1 is SGHAT and CDR2 FQNNGV. V was trimmed by 3 bases and J by 5 bases, leaving 16 bases between them.